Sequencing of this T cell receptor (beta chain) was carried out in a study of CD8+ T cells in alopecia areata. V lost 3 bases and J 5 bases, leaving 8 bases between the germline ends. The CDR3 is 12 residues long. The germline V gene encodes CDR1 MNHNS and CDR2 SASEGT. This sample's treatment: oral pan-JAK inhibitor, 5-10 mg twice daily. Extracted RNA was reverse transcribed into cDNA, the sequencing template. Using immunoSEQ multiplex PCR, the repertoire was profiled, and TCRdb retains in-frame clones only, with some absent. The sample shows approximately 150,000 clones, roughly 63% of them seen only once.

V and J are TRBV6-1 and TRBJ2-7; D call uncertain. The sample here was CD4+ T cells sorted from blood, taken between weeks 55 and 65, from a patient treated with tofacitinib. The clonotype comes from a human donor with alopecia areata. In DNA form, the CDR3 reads TGTGCCAGCAGTGAGATCATCCACGAGCAGTACTTC. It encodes CASSEIIHEQYF.